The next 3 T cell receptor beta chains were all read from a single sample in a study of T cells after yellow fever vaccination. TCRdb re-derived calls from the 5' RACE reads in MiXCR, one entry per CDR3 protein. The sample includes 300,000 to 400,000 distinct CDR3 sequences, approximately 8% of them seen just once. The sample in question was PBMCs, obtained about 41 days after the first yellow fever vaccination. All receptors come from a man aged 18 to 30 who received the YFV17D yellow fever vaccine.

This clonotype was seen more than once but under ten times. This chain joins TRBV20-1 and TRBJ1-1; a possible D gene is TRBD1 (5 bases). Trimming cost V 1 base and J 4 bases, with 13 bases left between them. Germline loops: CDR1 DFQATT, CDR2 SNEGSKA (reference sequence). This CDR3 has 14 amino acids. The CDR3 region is CSARVIGRGTEAFF. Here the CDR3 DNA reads TGCAGTGCTAGAGTTATCGGAAGGGGCACTGAAGCTTTCTTT.

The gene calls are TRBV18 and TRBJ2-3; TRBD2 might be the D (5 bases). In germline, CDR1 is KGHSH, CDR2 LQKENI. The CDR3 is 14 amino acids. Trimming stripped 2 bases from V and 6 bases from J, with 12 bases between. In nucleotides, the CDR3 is TGTGCCAGCTCACCAGTCACTAGATCGGATACGCAGTATTTT. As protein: CASSPVTRSDTQYF.

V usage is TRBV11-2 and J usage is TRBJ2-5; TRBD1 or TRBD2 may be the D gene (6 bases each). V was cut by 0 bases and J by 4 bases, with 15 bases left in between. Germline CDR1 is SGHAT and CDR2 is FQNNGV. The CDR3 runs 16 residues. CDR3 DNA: TGTGCCAGCAGCTTAGACTTTTGGGGGGCGCGAGAGACCCAGTACTTC. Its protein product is CASSLDFWGARETQYF.